The subject of this entry is one TCR beta chain. An end of the junction differs from the germline gene, which may be a read error. This record comes from a study of blood T cells in healthy people across ages. A second PCR of about 7 to 12 cycles used a sample-barcoded 5' primer and a J-beta primer mix. TCRdb reprocessed the 5' RACE reads via MiXCR and lists one record per CDR3 protein. The table lists roughly 1.5 million distinct CDR3 sequences, approximately 42% of them singletons. This CDR3 has 14 amino acids. This chain links TRBV12-3 or TRBV12-4 with TRBJ2-7; D is unclear. The origin of this receptor is a woman aged 18-29 years in good health. The sequenced sample consisted of blood. The CDR3 DNA is TGTGCCAGCAGTGTAGCCCGACATACCTACGAGCAGTACTTC. As protein: CASSVARHTYEQYF.